The 22 T cell receptor beta chains below come from one sample, sequenced in a study of control samples from healthy donors and cancer patients. Some clones are missing from TCRdb's copy, which holds only in-frame ones; the method was immunoSEQ multiplex PCR. The sample records about 160,000 clones, approximately 94% being singletons. Material: blood. The source is a woman between 40 and 50 years old in good health.

The chain has TRBV9 and TRBJ1-1, with D uncertain. Germline values: CDR1 SGDLS, CDR2 YYNGEE. CDR3 length equals 14 residues. Trimming took off 4 bases at V and 5 bases at J, with 15 bases between the two ends. Written as DNA, the CDR3 is TGTGCCAGCAGCCCTCCCTTGGGTGGGACTGAAGCTTTCTTT. This sequence encodes CASSPPLGGTEAFF.

This chain's CDR3 is CASSRDRVNQPQHF. The CDR3 nucleotides read TGTGCCAGCAGTAGGGACAGAGTAAATCAGCCCCAGCATTTT. This chain joins TRBV2 and TRBJ1-5; 7 nucleotides align to TRBD1. V gave up 5 bases and J gave up 4 bases; unmatched junction bases: 5. This CDR3 has 14 residues. Germline CDR1 SNHLY, CDR2 FYNNEI.

This clone was seen just once. J is TRBJ2-3 and V is TRBV9; D might be TRBD1 (7 bases). The germline V gene has CDR1 SGDLS and CDR2 YYNGEE. This CDR3 comprises 13 residues. V was shortened by 1 base and J by 6 bases, with 9 bases between the two germline ends. DNA for the CDR3: TGTGCCAGCAGCGTATCAGGGGGGGATACGCAGTATTTT. The encoded protein is CASSVSGGDTQYF.

V gene TRBV7-9 combines with J gene TRBJ1-2; TRBD1 might be the D (5 bases). This CDR3 contains 13 residues. V dropped 5 bases and J dropped 2 bases, with 9 bases sitting between them. The V gene's germline CDR1 is SEHNR and CDR2 FQNEAQ (reference sequence). CDR3 sequence: CASSPRGNYGYTF. For the CDR3, the DNA is TGTGCCAGCAGCCCCCGGGGCAACTATGGCTACACCTTC.

The chain recombines TRBV29-1 with TRBJ1-6; D unresolved. Trimming left V 5 bases short and J 1 base short, with 6 bases between. Looked up from germline, CDR1 is SQVTM and CDR2 is ANQGSEA. The CDR3 covers 13 residues. Here the CDR3 reads CSVLTSYNSPLHF. The CDR3 DNA reads as TGCAGCGTTCTGACTTCCTATAATTCACCCCTCCACTTT.

This chain links TRBV7-2 with TRBJ2-7; 9 bases align to TRBD2. The trim removed 0 bases at V and 0 bases at J, leaving 9 bases unmatched. Germline loops: CDR1 SGHTA, CDR2 FQGNSA. This CDR3 is built from 18 residues. CDR3 amino acids: CASSLATGLASHSYEQYF. The CDR3 DNA reads as TGTGCCAGCAGCTTAGCGACTGGACTAGCGTCCCACTCCTACGAGCAGTACTTC.

The chain uses TRBV19 and TRBJ1-5, with D perhaps matching TRBD1 (5 bases). With 0 bases removed from V and 6 bases from J, the gap between germline ends came to 12 bases. The CDR3 loop spans 15 amino acids. CDR1 and CDR2 from the germline V gene are LNHDA and SQIVND (reference sequence). The CDR3 bases are TGTGCCAGTAGTATAGATGTGGGGGTGGGTCAGCCCCAGCATTTT. This codes for CASSIDVGVGQPQHF.

The V gene is TRBV27, the J gene TRBJ2-7, with D possibly matching TRBD2 (5 bases). The CDR3 extends over 12 amino acids. Trimming cost V 4 bases and J 5 bases, with 9 bases left between them. CDR1 MNHEY and CDR2 SMNVEV come from the germline V gene (reference sequence). CDR3: CASSSKRNEQYF. DNA for the CDR3: TGTGCCAGCAGTTCTAAGCGGAACGAGCAGTACTTC.

The sample holds one count of this clone. J is TRBJ2-5 and V is TRBV21-1; TRBD1 is the table's D call and was not checked against the DNA. TRBV21-1 is a pseudogene locus. The CDR3 extends over 16 amino acids. The CDR3 DNA sequence: TGTGCCAGCAGCTCCCGGGCAGACAGGGGAAAGGAGACCCAGTACTTC. Translated, it gives CASSSRADRGKETQYF.

For the CDR3, the DNA is TGTGCCACCAGCAGAGATCATGGGGGCGGGGAAGCTTTCTTT. Amino acid sequence: CATSRDHGGGEAFF. The chain is built from TRBV15 and TRBJ1-1, with D perhaps matching TRBD1 (6 bases). Germline values: CDR1 LNHNV, CDR2 YYDKDF (reference sequence). Trimming removed 0 bases from V and 8 bases from J, with 13 bases in between. The CDR3 is 14 amino acids.

The V and J genes are TRBV6-5 and TRBJ1-1; no reliable D call. Trimming left V 7 bases short and J 1 base short, with 10 bases between. The CDR3 sequence is 13 residues long. Looked up from germline, CDR1 is MNHEY and CDR2 is SVGAGI. The CDR3 DNA follows: TGTGCCAGCACCCCATACAGGAACACTGAAGCTTTCTTT. Protein product: CASTPYRNTEAFF.

This clone has only one observation. V usage is TRBV13 and J usage is TRBJ2-5; possible D gene TRBD2, 6 bases. V was pared by 0 bases and J by 3 bases, with 14 bases between. From germline, CDR1 is PRHDT and CDR2 FYEKMQ (reference sequence). The CDR3 covers 16 residues. Written as DNA, the CDR3 is TGTGCCAGCAGCTTAGGCCGTGGTAGCGGAGAAGAGACCCAGTACTTC. It specifies CASSLGRGSGEETQYF.

This chain joins TRBV18 and TRBJ1-2; D is undetermined. The CDR3 sequence is 13 residues long. Trimming cost V 0 bases and J 7 bases, with 9 bases left between them. CDR1 is KGHSH and CDR2 is LQKENI in the germline V gene. CDR3 amino acids: CASSPPSSFGYTF. Written as DNA, the CDR3 is TGTGCCAGCTCACCACCGTCCAGCTTTGGCTACACCTTC. Full variable domain (remainder filled in from reference TRBV18 and TRBJ1-2): NAGVMQNPRHLVRRRGQEARLRCSPMKGHSHVYWYRQLPEEGLKFMVYLQKENIIDESGMPKERFSAEFPKEGPSILRIQQVVRGDSAAYFCASSPPSSFGYTFGSGTRLTVV.

The J gene is TRBJ1-1, the V gene TRBV19, with D possibly being TRBD1 (5 bases). The V and J ends lost 5 bases and 7 bases respectively, with 17 bases between them. This CDR3 comprises 14 residues. Germline CDR1 is LNHDA and CDR2 is SQIVND (reference sequence). This CDR3 is CASSPRTPQIEAFF. The CDR3 DNA is TGTGCCAGTAGTCCACGGACACCGCAAATTGAAGCTTTCTTT.

The chain links TRBV5-1 to TRBJ1-1; D unclear. The germline V and J ends were trimmed by 4 bases and 1 base, with 8 bases remaining between them. This CDR3 comprises 13 residues. Germline V gene sequence: CDR1 SGHRS, CDR2 YFSETQ. The CDR3 loop is CASSQTENTEAFF. DNA of the CDR3: TGCGCCAGCAGCCAAACAGAGAACACTGAAGCTTTCTTT.

The rearrangement uses TRBV7-8 and TRBJ2-7, with TRBD1 as a possible D gene (6 bases). V lost 5 bases and J 2 bases, leaving 13 bases between the germline ends. The CDR3 extends over 14 amino acids. Germline V lookup: CDR1 SGHVS, CDR2 FQNEAQ. This CDR3 reads CASSTRDKTYEQYF. The DNA for the CDR3 is TGTGCCAGCAGCACACGGGACAAGACCTACGAGCAGTACTTC.

The table lists this clone with a few counts. J is TRBJ2-7 and V is TRBV11-2; tentative D call: TRBD2 (5 bases). Germline V gives CDR1 SGHAT, CDR2 FQNNGV. Between the trimmed V and J ends, which lost 11 bases and 2 bases, there was a span of 13 bases. The length of the CDR3 is 12 residues. This CDR3 reads CASGIKPYEQYF. The DNA of the CDR3 is TGTGCCTCCGGGATTAAACCCTACGAGCAGTACTTC.

This chain uses TRBV18 with TRBJ1-1, with TRBD1 identical over 7 bases. Per germline, CDR1 KGHSH and CDR2 LQKENI. The CDR3 has 14 amino acids. The ends lost 0 bases at V and 4 bases at J; junction bases unmatched: 2. CDR3 nucleotides: TGTGCCAGCTCACCACCGACAGGGAGCACTGAAGCTTTCTTT. This gives the protein CASSPPTGSTEAFF.

The chain carries TRBV10-3 and TRBJ2-1, with TRBD2 matching 8 bases. The V gene end was trimmed by 4 bases and the J gene end by 6 bases; junction bases not matched to a gene: 5. This CDR3 comprises 14 residues. Germline CDR1 reads ENHRY; CDR2 reads SYGVKD. The CDR3 is CAISVSGTPNEQFF. The CDR3 region has the DNA TGTGCCATCAGTGTTAGCGGGACCCCCAATGAGCAGTTCTTC.

The chain uses TRBV28 and TRBJ1-1, with 12 bases aligning to TRBD1. In germline, CDR1 is MDHEN, CDR2 SYDVKM. This CDR3 is built from 15 residues. V dropped 5 bases and J dropped 5; count of bases not matched to a gene: 6. The CDR3 bases are TGTGCCAGCAGTCCTGGGACAGGGGGCATGACTGAAGCTTTCTTT. Residues: CASSPGTGGMTEAFF.

Of note for this clone: Other DNA sequences from this sample encode an identical CDR3 as well. The chain carries TRBV6-2 or TRBV6-3 and TRBJ1-1, with no clear D. V was pared by 2 bases and J by 1 base, with 5 bases between. Germline lookup yields CDR1 MNHEY and CDR2 SVGEGT. This CDR3 spans 13 amino acids. This chain's CDR3 is CASSYRPNTEAFF. The CDR3 DNA sequence: TGTGCCAGCAGTTACAGGCCGAACACTGAAGCTTTCTTT.

CDR3 DNA: TGTGCCAGCAGCCCTGGGACAGGTCAAAACATTCAGTACTTC. It encodes CASSPGTGQNIQYF. J is TRBJ2-4 and V is TRBV7-8; 8 bases align to TRBD1. After removal of 5 bases from V and 5 bases from J, the junction contained 5 bases not matched to a gene. CDR1 is SGHVS and CDR2 is FQNEAQ in the germline V gene. The CDR3 extends over 14 amino acids.